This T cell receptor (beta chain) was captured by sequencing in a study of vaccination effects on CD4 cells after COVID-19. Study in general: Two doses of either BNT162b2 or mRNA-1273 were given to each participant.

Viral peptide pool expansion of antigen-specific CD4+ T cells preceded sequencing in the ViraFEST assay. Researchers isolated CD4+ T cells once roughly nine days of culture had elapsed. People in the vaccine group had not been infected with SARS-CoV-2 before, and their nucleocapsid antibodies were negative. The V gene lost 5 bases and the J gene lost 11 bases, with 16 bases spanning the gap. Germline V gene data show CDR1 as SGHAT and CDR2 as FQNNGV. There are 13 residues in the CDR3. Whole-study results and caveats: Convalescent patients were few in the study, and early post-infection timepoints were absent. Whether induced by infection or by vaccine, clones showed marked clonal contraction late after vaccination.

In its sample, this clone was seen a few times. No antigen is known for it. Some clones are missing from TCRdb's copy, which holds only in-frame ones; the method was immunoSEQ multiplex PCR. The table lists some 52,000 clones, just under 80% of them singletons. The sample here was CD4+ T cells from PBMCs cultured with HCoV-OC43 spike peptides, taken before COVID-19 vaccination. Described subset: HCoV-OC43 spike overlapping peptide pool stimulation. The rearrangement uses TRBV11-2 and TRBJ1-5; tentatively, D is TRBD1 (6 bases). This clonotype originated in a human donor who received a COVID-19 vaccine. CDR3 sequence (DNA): TGTGCCAGCAGCGGACAGCCGGACGCGGCCCAGCATTTT. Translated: CASSGQPDAAQHF.